A selection of T cell receptor beta chains follows, all from one sample in a study of CD8 T cells in ankylosing spondylitis. Each CDR3 protein gets one entry after TCRdb re-called the 5' RACE reads with MiXCR. The sample comprises about 240,000 distinct CDR3 sequences, over 8.5% of which are singletons, and about 6.5% rests with the top ten. The source material was blood, either unsorted or a sorted T cell fraction (not recorded which). All receptors come from a male donor with ankylosing spondylitis or in good health (not recorded which). Both conserved end residues are part of each CDR3. The D gene is left open where the match is weak. Clone size is given for some rows only: seen once, a few or many times, or a class if the clone is expanded.

D gene,V gene,clone size,J gene,CDR3 protein,CDR3 DNA
-,TRBV4-3,many,TRBJ2-7,CASSQDGGTSLYEQYF,TGCGCCAGCAGCCAAGACGGCGGGACCTCTCTTTACGAGCAGTACTTC
TRBD2,TRBV20-1,many,TRBJ2-1,CSAIGLAVYNEQFF,TGCAGTGCTATCGGACTAGCGGTCTACAATGAGCAGTTCTTC
-,TRBV4-3,many,TRBJ2-3,CASSQEEGPYPDTQYF,TGCGCCAGCAGCCAAGAAGAAGGACCCTACCCAGATACGCAGTATTTT
-,TRBV5-5,many,TRBJ2-3,CASSEIPDTQYF,TGTGCCAGCAGCGAGATCCCAGATACGCAGTATTTT
TRBD1,TRBV6-2/TRBV6-3,many,TRBJ1-5,CASSYTQTGAVNQPQHF,TGTGCCAGCAGTTACACCCAGACAGGGGCGGTTAATCAGCCCCAGCATTTT
-,TRBV24-1,once,TRBJ1-3,CATSDDPSTGNTIYF,TGTGCCACCAGTGATGACCCATCAACTGGAAACACCATATATTTT
-,TRBV5-1,many,TRBJ1-5,CASSPGTGLQPQHF,TGCGCCAGCAGCCCTGGGACCGGGCTTCAGCCCCAGCATTTT
-,TRBV7-2,-,TRBJ1-2,CASSLASGPDYGYTF,TGTGCCAGCAGCTTAGCTTCCGGGCCAGACTATGGCTACACCTTC
TRBD2,TRBV20-1,many,TRBJ2-1,CSAIERERGRTTNEQFF,TGCAGTGCTATAGAGAGGGAGCGGGGACGGACCACCAATGAGCAGTTCTTC
TRBD2,TRBV12-3/TRBV12-4,-,TRBJ2-7,CASSIDGRTYEQYF,TGTGCCAGCAGTATAGACGGGAGGACCTACGAGCAGTACTTC
-,TRBV6-5,many,TRBJ1-1,CASSSARMNTEAFF,TGTGCCAGCAGTTCCGCCAGAATGAACACTGAAGCTTTCTTT
-,TRBV5-6,many,TRBJ2-7,CASSLYIELIYEQYF,TGTGCCAGCAGCTTGTATATAGAACTTATCTACGAGCAGTACTTC
-,TRBV18,many,TRBJ1-1,CASSPRQRVDTEAFF,TGTGCCAGCTCACCACGGCAGAGGGTGGACACTGAAGCTTTCTTT
-,TRBV12-3/TRBV12-4,many,TRBJ2-2,CASSFEGWTGELFF,TGTGCCAGCAGTTTCGAAGGGTGGACCGGGGAGCTGTTTTTT
-,TRBV7-8,many,TRBJ2-1,CASSPTIRDEQFF,TGTGCCAGCAGCCCCACTATTCGCGATGAGCAGTTCTTC
-,TRBV27,many,TRBJ2-7,CASSRSSGDFSYEQYF,TGTGCCAGCAGCCGTTCGTCAGGGGACTTCTCCTACGAGCAGTACTTC
TRBD1,TRBV10-3,few,TRBJ2-7,CAISGRDSIYEQYF,TGTGCCATCAGTGGTCGGGACAGTATCTACGAGCAGTACTTC
-,TRBV20-1,many,TRBJ2-1,CSARRAYETHNEQFF,TGCAGTGCTAGAAGGGCTTATGAGACCCACAATGAGCAGTTCTTC
-,TRBV7-2,-,TRBJ2-6,CASSPSDGQSGANVLTF,TGTGCCAGCAGCCCCTCGGACGGGCAATCTGGGGCCAACGTCCTGACTTTC
TRBD2,TRBV10-3,many,TRBJ2-5,CAISESLGSGGQETQYF,TGTGCCATCAGTGAGTCGCTAGGTAGCGGGGGCCAAGAGACCCAGTACTTC
-,TRBV7-6,many,TRBJ1-5,CASSKDNNQPQHF,TGTGCCAGCAGCAAGGACAACAATCAGCCCCAGCATTTT
TRBD1,TRBV20-1,many,TRBJ2-7,CSASGTGGLPTEQYF,TGCAGTGCTAGCGGGACAGGGGGCCTCCCTACCGAGCAGTACTTC
-,TRBV7-2,many,TRBJ2-7,CASSPTGNEQYF,TGTGCCAGCAGTCCAACAGGGAACGAGCAGTACTTC
TRBD1,TRBV4-3,many,TRBJ1-4,CASSQKGQGNEKLFF,TGCGCCAGCAGCCAAAAGGGACAGGGTAACGAAAAACTGTTTTTT
-,TRBV7-9,many,TRBJ1-2,CASSPSFTRQTPYGYTF,TGTGCCAGCAGCCCCTCGTTCACCAGACAGACTCCTTATGGCTACACCTTC
-,TRBV6-1,many,TRBJ2-1,CASSLGERYNEQFF,TGTGCCAGCAGCCTCGGGGAGCGGTACAATGAGCAGTTCTTC
-,TRBV27,few,TRBJ1-2,CASSSPDKNYGYTF,TGTGCCAGCAGTTCCCCGGACAAGAACTATGGCTACACCTTC
-,TRBV27,-,TRBJ1-1,CASSGLRTEAFF,TGTGCCAGCAGTGGACTGCGCACTGAAGCTTTCTTT
-,TRBV29-1,many,TRBJ2-1,CSVDLRAYNEQFF,TGCAGCGTTGATTTGCGGGCCTACAATGAGCAGTTCTTC
TRBD1,TRBV6-6,many,TRBJ1-1,CATSRGMNTEAFF,TGTGCCACATCCAGGGGGATGAACACTGAAGCTTTCTTT
-,TRBV20-1,many,TRBJ2-1,CSARADARDEQFF,TGCAGTGCTAGAGCCGATGCTAGAGATGAGCAGTTCTTC
TRBD2,TRBV20-1,many,TRBJ2-7,CSAPTPLAGAGEQYF,TGCAGTGCTCCTACCCCACTAGCGGGAGCGGGTGAGCAGTACTTC
TRBD1,TRBV19,many,TRBJ1-1,CASSYTGGMDTEAFF,TGTGCCAGTTCCTATACAGGGGGCATGGACACTGAAGCTTTCTTT
-,TRBV20-1,-,TRBJ2-1,CSAAWTIGAYNEQFF,TGCAGTGCCGCCTGGACTATCGGCGCCTACAATGAGCAGTTCTTC
TRBD2,TRBV7-6,few,TRBJ2-3,CASSGGDLSTDTQYF,TGTGCCAGCAGCGGGGGGGACTTAAGCACAGATACGCAGTATTTT
-,TRBV4-1,many,TRBJ1-2,CASSPGYPGDGYTF,TGCGCCAGCAGCCCCGGGTACCCAGGGGATGGCTACACCTTC
-,TRBV7-2,many,TRBJ2-2,CASTIPTSSYGELFF,TGTGCCAGCACCATACCCACGTCGAGCTACGGGGAGCTGTTTTTT
-,TRBV7-2,-,TRBJ2-1,CASSSDGFNNEQFF,TGTGCCAGCAGCTCCGACGGGTTCAACAATGAGCAGTTCTTC
-,TRBV24-1,many,TRBJ2-3,CATSDFSADSTDTQYF,TGTGCCACCAGTGATTTCAGCGCAGATAGCACAGATACGCAGTATTTT
TRBD1,TRBV18,many,TRBJ1-1,CASSPGQGANTEAFF,TGTGCCAGCTCACCTGGGCAGGGGGCGAACACTGAAGCTTTCTTT
-,TRBV5-1,many,TRBJ2-2,CASSFDSPNTGELFF,TGCGCCAGCAGCTTTGACAGTCCGAACACCGGGGAGCTGTTTTTT
TRBD2,TRBV5-1,many,TRBJ2-1,CASSLMASGLSYNEQFF,TGCGCCAGCAGCTTGATGGCTAGCGGGCTCTCCTACAATGAGCAGTTCTTC
-,TRBV20-1,many,TRBJ1-1,CSADRPQGTEAFF,TGCAGTGCTGACCGACCCCAGGGGACTGAAGCTTTCTTC
-,TRBV5-1,many,TRBJ1-2,CASSLSGSRTNYGYTF,TGCGCCAGCAGCTTGTCCGGCAGCCGAACGAACTATGGCTACACCTTC
-,TRBV7-2,few,TRBJ2-7,CASSWAASSTYEQYF,TGTGCCAGCAGCTGGGCCGCTAGCTCGACCTACGAGCAGTACTTC
TRBD1,TRBV5-1,-,TRBJ2-7,CASSPTGTGDSEQYF,TGCGCCAGCAGCCCCACCGGGACAGGGGACTCCGAGCAGTACTTC
-,TRBV5-1,many,TRBJ2-1,CASSLEAVYNEQFF,TGCGCCAGCAGCTTAGAAGCAGTCTACAATGAGCAGTTCTTC
TRBD2,TRBV7-2,many,TRBJ2-5,CASRPSGGAFETQYF,TGTGCCAGCAGACCTAGCGGGGGGGCATTTGAGACCCAGTACTTC
-,TRBV4-3,many,TRBJ2-7,CASSLPLRIAMGFSTYEQYF,TGCGCCAGCAGCCTCCCGTTAAGGATAGCCATGGGGTTTTCGACGTACGAGCAGTACTTC
-,TRBV4-3,-,TRBJ2-2,CASSQNIRNTGELFF,TGCGCCAGCAGCCAAAACATACGGAACACCGGGGAGCTGTTTTTT
TRBD1,TRBV4-3,many,TRBJ2-2,CASSQDRLNTGELFF,TGCGCCAGCAGCCAGGACAGGTTGAACACCGGGGAGCTGTTTTTT
-,TRBV5-5,many,TRBJ2-2,CASSLADSFLNTGELFF,TGTGCCAGCAGCTTGGCAGACAGTTTTTTGAACACCGGGGAGCTGTTTTTT
-,TRBV5-6,many,TRBJ2-1,CASSHQAPEQFF,TGTGCCAGCAGCCATCAGGCCCCTGAGCAGTTCTTC
TRBD2,TRBV5-1,many,TRBJ2-5,CASSLEVVAGGAQETQYF,TGCGCCAGCAGCTTGGAGGTGGTAGCGGGAGGAGCTCAAGAGACCCAGTACTTC
-,TRBV4-3,-,TRBJ1-1,CASSQAGRTNTEAFF,TGCGCCAGCAGCCAGGCGGGCCGGACGAACACTGAAGCTTTCTTT
-,TRBV4-3,once,TRBJ1-2,CASSQEGTYGYTF,TGCGCCAGCAGCCAAGAAGGGACCTATGGCTACACCTTC
TRBD1,TRBV3-1,many,TRBJ2-7,CASSQEAMGTVYEQYF,TGTGCCAGCAGCCAGGAAGCAATGGGGACAGTCTACGAGCAGTACTTC
TRBD1,TRBV6-1,many,TRBJ1-1,CASSPMTGLDTEAFF,TGTGCCAGCAGTCCCATGACAGGGTTGGATACTGAAGCTTTCTTT
-,TRBV5-1,-,TRBJ1-2,CASSKESNYGYTF,TGCGCCAGCAGCAAGGAATCTAACTATGGCTACACCTTC